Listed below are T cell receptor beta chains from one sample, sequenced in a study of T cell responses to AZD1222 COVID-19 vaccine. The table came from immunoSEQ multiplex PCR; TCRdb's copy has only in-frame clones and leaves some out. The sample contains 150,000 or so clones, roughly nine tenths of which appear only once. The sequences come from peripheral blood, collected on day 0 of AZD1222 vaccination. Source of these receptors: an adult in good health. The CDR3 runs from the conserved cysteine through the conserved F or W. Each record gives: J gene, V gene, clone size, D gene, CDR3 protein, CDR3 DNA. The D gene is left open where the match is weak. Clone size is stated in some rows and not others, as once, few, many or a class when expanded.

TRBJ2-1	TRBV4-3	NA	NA	CASSQDGGYNEQFF	TGCGCCAGCAGCCAAGATGGAGGCTACAATGAGCAGTTCTTC
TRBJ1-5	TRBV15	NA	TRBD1	CATSRDHRGPGQPQHF	TGTGCCACCAGCAGAGATCACAGGGGTCCCGGGCAGCCCCAGCATTTT
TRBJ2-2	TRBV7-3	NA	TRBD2	CASSQDPTSLAGELFF	TGTGCCAGCAGCCAGGACCCGACTAGCTTGGCCGGGGAGCTGTTTTTT
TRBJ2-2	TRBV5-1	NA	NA	CASSLAQGVRELFF	TGCGCCAGCAGCTTGGCGCAGGGAGTTCGGGAGCTGTTTTTT
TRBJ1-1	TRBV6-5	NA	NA	CASTTRGRAEAFF	TGTGCCAGCACCACGCGGGGACGCGCTGAAGCTTTCTTT
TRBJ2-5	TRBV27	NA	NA	CASSLMGVIRNQETQYF	TGTGCCAGCAGTTTAATGGGGGTCATTCGGAACCAAGAGACCCAGTACTTC
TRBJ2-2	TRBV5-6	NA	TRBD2	CASSLELGRAGGELFF	TGTGCCAGCAGCTTGGAACTAGGGAGGGCCGGCGGGGAGCTGTTTTTT
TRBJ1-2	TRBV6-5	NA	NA	CASSYSPAVGTYGYTF	TGTGCCAGCAGTTACTCCCCCGCGGTGGGGACATATGGCTACACCTTC
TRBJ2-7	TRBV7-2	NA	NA	CASSDNFGPYEQYF	TGTGCCAGCAGCGACAATTTCGGGCCCTACGAGCAGTACTTC
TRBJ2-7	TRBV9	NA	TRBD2	CASSVGGEGRDEQYF	TGTGCCAGCAGCGTAGGAGGGGAGGGCCGCGACGAGCAGTACTTC
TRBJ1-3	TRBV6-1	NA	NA	CASSEWEGGAPNGNTIYF	TGTGCCAGCAGTGAATGGGAGGGGGGGGCCCCAAATGGAAACACCATATATTTT
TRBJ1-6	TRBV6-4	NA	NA	CASSASLDRNSPLHF	TGTGCCAGCAGTGCATCCCTCGACAGGAATTCACCCCTCCACTTT
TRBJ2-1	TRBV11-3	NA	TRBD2	CASSLGGTSPFF	TGTGCCAGCAGCTTAGGCGGGACTAGTCCGTTCTTC
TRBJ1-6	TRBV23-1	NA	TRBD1	CASSLQTGGRSSPLHF	TGCGCCAGCAGTCTTCAGACAGGGGGTAGGAGTTCACCCCTCCACTTT
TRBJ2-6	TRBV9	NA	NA	CASSLLWTDRSGANVLTF	TGTGCCAGCAGCCTGCTTTGGACCGACCGCTCTGGGGCCAACGTCCTGACTTTC
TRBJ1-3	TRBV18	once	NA	CASSPFPPTGLSGNTIYF	TGTGCCAGCTCACCATTCCCCCCGACAGGTCTCTCTGGAAACACCATATATTTT
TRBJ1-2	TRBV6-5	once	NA	CASSYSTASYGYTF	TGTGCCAGCAGTTACTCGACAGCATCCTATGGCTACACCTTC
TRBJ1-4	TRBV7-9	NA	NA	CASSSEVNAIPGEKLFF	TGTGCCAGCAGCTCGGAGGTTAACGCAATCCCTGGTGAAAAACTGTTTTTT
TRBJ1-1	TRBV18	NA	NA	CASSPTLLTGRGTEAFF	TGTGCCAGCTCACCTACCCTCCTGACGGGTAGAGGAACTGAAGCTTTCTTT
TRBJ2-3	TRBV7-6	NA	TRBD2	CASSPRTSYTDTQYF	TGTGCCAGCAGCCCGCGGACTAGCTACACAGATACGCAGTATTTT
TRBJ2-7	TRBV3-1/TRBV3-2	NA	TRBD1	CASSQTGPSEQYF	TGTGCCAGCAGCCAGACAGGGCCCTCCGAGCAGTACTTC
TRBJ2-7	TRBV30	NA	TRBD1	CAWKQGEIDEQYF	TGTGCCTGGAAGCAGGGGGAAATAGACGAGCAGTACTTC
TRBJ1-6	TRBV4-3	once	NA	CASSQDGGPGSYNSPLHF	TGCGCCAGCAGCCAAGATGGAGGCCCCGGCTCCTATAATTCACCCCTCCACTTT
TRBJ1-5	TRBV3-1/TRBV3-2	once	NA	CASSPAGWGNQPQHF	TGTGCCAGCAGCCCCGCAGGGTGGGGGAATCAGCCCCAGCATTTT
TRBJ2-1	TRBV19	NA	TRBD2	CASSASGEYNEQFF	TGTGCCAGTAGTGCTAGCGGGGAGTACAATGAGCAGTTCTTC
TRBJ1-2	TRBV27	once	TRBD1	CASSPNPQGPYGYTF	TGTGCCAGCAGTCCCAACCCACAGGGGCCCTATGGCTACACCTTC
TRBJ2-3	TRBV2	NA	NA	CASSEIGFRGTDTQYF	TGTGCCAGCAGTGAAATAGGCTTTAGGGGCACAGATACGCAGTATTTT
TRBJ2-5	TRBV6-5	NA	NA	CASSYSIGGAKTQYF	TGTGCCAGCAGTTACTCGATCGGCGGTGCAAAGACCCAGTACTTC
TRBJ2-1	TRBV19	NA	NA	CASSTPEIPRKRGISYNEQFF	TGTGCCAGTAGTACACCCGAGATCCCCCGCAAAAGAGGGATATCCTACAATGAGCAGTTCTTC
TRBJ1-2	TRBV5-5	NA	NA	CASSLAPDGYTF	TGTGCCAGCAGCTTGGCACCGGACGGCTACACCTTC
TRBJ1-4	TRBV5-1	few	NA	CASSLRGNEKLFF	TGCGCCAGCAGCCTGCGCGGAAATGAAAAACTGTTTTTT
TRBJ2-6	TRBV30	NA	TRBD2	CAWLAGGAWANVLTF	TGTGCCTGGCTAGCGGGAGGTGCTTGGGCCAACGTCCTGACTTTC